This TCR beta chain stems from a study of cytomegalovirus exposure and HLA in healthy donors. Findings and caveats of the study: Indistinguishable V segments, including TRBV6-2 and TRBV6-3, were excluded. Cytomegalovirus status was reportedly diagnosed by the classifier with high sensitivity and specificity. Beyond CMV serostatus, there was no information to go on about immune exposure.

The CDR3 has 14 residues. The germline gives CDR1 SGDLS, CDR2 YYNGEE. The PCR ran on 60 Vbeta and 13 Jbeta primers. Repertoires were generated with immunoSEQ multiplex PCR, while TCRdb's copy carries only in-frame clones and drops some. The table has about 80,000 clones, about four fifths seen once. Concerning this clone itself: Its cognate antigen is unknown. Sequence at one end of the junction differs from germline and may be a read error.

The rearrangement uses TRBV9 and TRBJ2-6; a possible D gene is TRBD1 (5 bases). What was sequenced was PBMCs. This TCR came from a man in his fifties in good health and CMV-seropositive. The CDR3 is CASSDLSGANGLTF. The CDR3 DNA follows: TGTGCCAGCAGCGATCTATCTGGGGCCAACGGCCTGACTTTC.